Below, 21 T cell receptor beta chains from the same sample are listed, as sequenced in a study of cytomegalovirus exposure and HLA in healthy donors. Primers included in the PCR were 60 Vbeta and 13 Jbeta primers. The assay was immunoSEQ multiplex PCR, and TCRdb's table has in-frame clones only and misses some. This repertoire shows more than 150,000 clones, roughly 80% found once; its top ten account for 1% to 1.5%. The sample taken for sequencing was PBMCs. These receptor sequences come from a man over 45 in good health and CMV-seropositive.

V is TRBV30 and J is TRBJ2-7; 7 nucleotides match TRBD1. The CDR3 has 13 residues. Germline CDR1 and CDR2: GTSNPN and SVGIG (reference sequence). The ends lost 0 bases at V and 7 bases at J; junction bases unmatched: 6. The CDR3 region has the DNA TGTGCCTGGAGTGTGAAGGGGGCTGGAGAGCAGTACTTC. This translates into CAWSVKGAGEQYF. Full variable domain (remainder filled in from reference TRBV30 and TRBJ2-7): SQTIHQWPATLVQPVGSPLSLECTVEGTSNPNLYWYRQAAGRGLQLLFYSVGIGQISSEVPQNLSASRPQDRQFILSSKKLLLSDSGFYLCAWSVKGAGEQYFGPGTRLTVT.

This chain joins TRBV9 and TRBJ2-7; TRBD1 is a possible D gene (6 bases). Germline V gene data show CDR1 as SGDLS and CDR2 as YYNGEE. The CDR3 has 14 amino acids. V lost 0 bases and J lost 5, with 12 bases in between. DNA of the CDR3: TGTGCCAGCAGCGTAGGGGGGCAACGCCACGAGCAGTACTTC. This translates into CASSVGGQRHEQYF.

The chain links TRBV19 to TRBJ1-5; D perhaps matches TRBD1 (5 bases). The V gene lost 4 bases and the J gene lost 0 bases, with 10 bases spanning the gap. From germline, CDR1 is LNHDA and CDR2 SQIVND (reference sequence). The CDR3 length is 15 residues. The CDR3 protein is CASSNGRGSNQPQHF. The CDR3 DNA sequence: TGTGCCAGTAGTAATGGGAGGGGTAGCAATCAGCCCCAGCATTTT.

CDR3 amino acids: CASSFAQGNYEQYF. CDR3 DNA sequence: TGTGCCAGCAGTTTTGCACAGGGGAACTACGAGCAGTACTTC. The rearrangement uses TRBV27 and TRBJ2-7, with TRBD1 matching over 7 bases. CDR1 is MNHEY, CDR2 SMNVEV, per germline (reference sequence). The CDR3 runs 14 residues. Unmatched junction bases numbered 5, after V lost 3 bases and J lost 3 bases.

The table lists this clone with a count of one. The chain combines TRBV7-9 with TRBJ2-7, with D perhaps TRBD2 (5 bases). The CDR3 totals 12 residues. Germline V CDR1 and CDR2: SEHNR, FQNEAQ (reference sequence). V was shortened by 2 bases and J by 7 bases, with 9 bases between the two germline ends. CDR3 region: CASSLPGGEQYF. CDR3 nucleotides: TGTGCCAGCAGCTTACCTGGAGGAGAGCAGTACTTC.

Written as DNA, the CDR3 is TGTGCCAGCAGCCGCTCAGGGGCGATCTCCTACGAGCAGTACTTC. Amino acids: CASSRSGAISYEQYF. The genes are TRBV6-5 and TRBJ2-7, with D maybe TRBD1 (6 bases). CDR1 is MNHEY and CDR2 is SVGAGI in the germline V gene. The CDR3 runs 15 residues. Trimming removed 6 bases from V and 0 bases from J, with 15 bases in between.

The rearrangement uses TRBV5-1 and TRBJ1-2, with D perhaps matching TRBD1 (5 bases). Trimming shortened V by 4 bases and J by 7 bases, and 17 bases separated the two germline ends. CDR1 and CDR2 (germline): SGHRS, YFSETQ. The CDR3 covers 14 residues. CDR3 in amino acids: CASSDTGGVVGYTF. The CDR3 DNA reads TGCGCCAGCAGCGATACCGGGGGAGTCGTTGGCTACACCTTC.

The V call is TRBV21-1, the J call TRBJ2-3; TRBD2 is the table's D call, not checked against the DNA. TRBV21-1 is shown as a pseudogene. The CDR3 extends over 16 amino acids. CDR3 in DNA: TGTGCCAGCAGCGCCCAGGGGAGGGTTGGGACAGATACGCAGTATTTT. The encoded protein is CASSAQGRVGTDTQYF.

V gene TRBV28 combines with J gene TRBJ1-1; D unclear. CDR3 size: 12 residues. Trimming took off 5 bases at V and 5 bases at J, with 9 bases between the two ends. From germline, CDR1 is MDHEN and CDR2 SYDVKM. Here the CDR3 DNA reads TGTGCCAGCAGTGGCCAGCGGACTGAAGCTTTCTTT. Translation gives CASSGQRTEAFF.

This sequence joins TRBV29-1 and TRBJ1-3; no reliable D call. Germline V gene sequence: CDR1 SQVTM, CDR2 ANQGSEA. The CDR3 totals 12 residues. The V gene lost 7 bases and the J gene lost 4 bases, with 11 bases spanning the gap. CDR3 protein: CSAWGGGNTIYF. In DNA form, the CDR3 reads TGCAGCGCGTGGGGAGGGGGAAACACCATATATTTT.

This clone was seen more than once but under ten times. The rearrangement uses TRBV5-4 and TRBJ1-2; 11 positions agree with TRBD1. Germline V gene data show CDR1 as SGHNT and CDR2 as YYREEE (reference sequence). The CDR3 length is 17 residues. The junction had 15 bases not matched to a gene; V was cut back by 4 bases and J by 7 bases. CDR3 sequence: CASSRGQGAHGSAGYTF. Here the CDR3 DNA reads TGTGCCAGCAGCCGAGGACAGGGGGCCCATGGATCAGCTGGCTACACCTTC.

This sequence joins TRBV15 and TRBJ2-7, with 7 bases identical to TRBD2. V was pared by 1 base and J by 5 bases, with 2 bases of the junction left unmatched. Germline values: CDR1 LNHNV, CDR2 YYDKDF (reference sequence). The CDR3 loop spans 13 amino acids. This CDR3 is CATSRVGGDEQYF. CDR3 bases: TGTGCCACCAGCAGAGTGGGAGGGGACGAGCAGTACTTC.

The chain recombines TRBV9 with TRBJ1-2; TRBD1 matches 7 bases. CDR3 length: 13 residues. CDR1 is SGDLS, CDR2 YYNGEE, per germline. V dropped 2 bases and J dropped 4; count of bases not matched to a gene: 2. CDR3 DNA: TGTGCCAGCAGCGTCCGGGACAGCTATGGCTACACCTTC. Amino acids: CASSVRDSYGYTF. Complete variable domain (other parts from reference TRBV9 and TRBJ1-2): DSGVTQTPKHLITATGQRVTLRCSPRSGDLSVYWYQQSLDQGLQFLIQYYNGEERAKGNILERFSAQQFPDLHSELNLSSLELGDSALYFCASSVRDSYGYTFGSGTRLTVV.

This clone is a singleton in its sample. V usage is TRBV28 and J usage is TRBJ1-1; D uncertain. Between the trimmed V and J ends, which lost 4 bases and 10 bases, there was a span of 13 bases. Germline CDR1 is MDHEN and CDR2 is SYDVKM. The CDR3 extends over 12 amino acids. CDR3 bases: TGTGCCAGCAGTTATATAGTGGGAGGAGCTTTCTTT. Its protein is CASSYIVGGAFF.

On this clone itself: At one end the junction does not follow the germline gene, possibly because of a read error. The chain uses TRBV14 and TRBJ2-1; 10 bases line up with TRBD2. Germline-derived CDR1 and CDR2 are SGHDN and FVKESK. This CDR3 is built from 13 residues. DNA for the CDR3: TGTGCCAGCAGCCAAGTAGAAGCGGGGGGGCCAATCTTC. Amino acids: CASSQVEAGGPIF.

CDR3 protein: CASSVLDSPTDTQYF. As DNA, the CDR3 is TGTGCCAGCAGCGTCTTGGATAGCCCGACAGATACGCAGTATTTT. V is TRBV9 and J is TRBJ2-3; D is unclear. CDR1 is SGDLS, CDR2 YYNGEE, per germline. This CDR3 comprises 15 residues. Deletions cut 2 bases from V and 3 bases from J, with 13 bases between.

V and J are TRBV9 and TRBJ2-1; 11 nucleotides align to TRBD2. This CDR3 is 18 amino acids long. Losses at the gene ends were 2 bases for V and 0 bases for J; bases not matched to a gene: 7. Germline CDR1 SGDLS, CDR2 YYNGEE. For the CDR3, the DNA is TGTGCCAGCAGCGTTGCGGGACTAGCGGTCTCCTCCTACAATGAGCAGTTCTTC. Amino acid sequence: CASSVAGLAVSSYNEQFF. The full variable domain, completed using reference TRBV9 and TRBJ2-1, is DSGVTQTPKHLITATGQRVTLRCSPRSGDLSVYWYQQSLDQGLQFLIQYYNGEERAKGNILERFSAQQFPDLHSELNLSSLELGDSALYFCASSVAGLAVSSYNEQFFGPGTRLTVL.

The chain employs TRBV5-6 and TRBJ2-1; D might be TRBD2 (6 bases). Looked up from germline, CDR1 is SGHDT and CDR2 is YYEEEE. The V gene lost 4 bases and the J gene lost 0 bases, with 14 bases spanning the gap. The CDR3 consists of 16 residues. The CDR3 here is CASSPGASVSYNEQFF. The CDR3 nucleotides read TGTGCCAGCAGCCCCGGGGCTAGCGTCTCCTACAATGAGCAGTTCTTC.

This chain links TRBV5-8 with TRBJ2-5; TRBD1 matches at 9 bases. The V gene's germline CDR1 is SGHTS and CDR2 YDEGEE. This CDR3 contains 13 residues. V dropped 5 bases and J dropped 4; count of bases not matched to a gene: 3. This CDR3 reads CASRRTGVETQYF. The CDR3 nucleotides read TGTGCCAGCAGACGGACAGGGGTAGAGACCCAGTACTTC.

The CDR3 here is CASSPPTGKNEKLFF. CDR3 in DNA: TGTGCCAGCTCACCACCGACAGGGAAAAATGAAAAACTGTTTTTT. The rearrangement joins TRBV18 to TRBJ1-4, with 7 bases aligning to TRBD1. CDR1 is KGHSH, CDR2 LQKENI, per germline. This CDR3 spans 15 amino acids. The ends lost 0 bases at V and 5 bases at J; junction bases unmatched: 3.

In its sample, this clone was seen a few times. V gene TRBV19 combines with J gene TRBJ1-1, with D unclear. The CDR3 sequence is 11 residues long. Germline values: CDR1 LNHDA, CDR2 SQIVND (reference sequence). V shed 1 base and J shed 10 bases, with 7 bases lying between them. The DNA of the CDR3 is TGTGCCAGTAGTATAGGACACTCAGCTTTCTTT. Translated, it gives CASSIGHSAFF.